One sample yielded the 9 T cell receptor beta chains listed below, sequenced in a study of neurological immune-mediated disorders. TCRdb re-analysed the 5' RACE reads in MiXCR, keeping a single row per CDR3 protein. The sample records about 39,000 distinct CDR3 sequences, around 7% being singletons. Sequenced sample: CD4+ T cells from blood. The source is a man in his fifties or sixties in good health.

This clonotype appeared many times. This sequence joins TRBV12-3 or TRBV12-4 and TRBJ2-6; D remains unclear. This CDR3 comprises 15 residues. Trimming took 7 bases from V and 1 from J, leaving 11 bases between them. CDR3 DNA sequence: TGTGCCAGCAACCAGATGGGGTCTGGGGCCAACGTCCTGACTTTC. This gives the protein CASNQMGSGANVLTF.

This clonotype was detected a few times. DNA of the CDR3: TGCAGCGTCCCTTCAGGGACAGGGGGGCCCTACGAGCAGTACTTC. Amino acids: CSVPSGTGGPYEQYF. The chain uses TRBV29-1 and TRBJ2-7; 11 nucleotides agree with TRBD1. Germline CDR1 reads SQVTM; CDR2 reads ANQGSEA. V lost 6 bases, J lost 2 bases, and 9 bases stayed unmatched. CDR3 length: 15 residues.

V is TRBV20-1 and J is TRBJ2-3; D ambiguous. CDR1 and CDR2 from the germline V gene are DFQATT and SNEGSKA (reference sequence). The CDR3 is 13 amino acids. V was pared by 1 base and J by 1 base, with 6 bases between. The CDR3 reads CSARASGTDTQYF. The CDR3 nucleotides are TGCAGTGCTAGAGCTTCTGGCACAGATACGCAGTATTTT.

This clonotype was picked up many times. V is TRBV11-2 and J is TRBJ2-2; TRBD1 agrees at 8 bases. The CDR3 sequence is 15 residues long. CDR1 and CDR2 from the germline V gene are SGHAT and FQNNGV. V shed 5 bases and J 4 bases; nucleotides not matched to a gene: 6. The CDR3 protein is CASSPGQGFTGELFF. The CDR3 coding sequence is TGTGCCAGCAGCCCCGGACAGGGTTTCACCGGGGAGCTGTTTTTT. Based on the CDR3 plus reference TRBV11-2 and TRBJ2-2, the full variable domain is EAGVAQSPRYKIIEKRQSVAFWCNPISGHATLYWYQQILGQGPKLLIQFQNNGVVDDSQLPKDRFSAERLKGVDSTLKIQPAKLEDSAVYLCASSPGQGFTGELFFGEGSRLTVL.

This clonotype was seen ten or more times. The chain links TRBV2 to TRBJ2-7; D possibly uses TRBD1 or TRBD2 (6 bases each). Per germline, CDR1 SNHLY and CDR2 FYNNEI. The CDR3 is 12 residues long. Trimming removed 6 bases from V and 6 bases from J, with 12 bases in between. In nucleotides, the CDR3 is TGTGCCAGCAGGCAACAGGGAGGCGAGCAGTACTTC. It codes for CASRQQGGEQYF.

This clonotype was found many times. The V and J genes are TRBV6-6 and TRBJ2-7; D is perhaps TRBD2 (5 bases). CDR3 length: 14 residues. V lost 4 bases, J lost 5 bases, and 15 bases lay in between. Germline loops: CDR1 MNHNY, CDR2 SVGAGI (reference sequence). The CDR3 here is CASSFRAGNHEQYF. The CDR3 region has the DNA TGTGCCAGCAGTTTCCGCGCCGGGAACCACGAGCAGTACTTC.

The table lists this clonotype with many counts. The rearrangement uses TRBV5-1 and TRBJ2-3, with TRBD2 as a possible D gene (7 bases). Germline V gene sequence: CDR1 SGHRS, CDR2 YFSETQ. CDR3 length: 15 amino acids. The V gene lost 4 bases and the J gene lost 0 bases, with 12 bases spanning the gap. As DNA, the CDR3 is TGCGCCAGCAGCCGAGGGGGGGGCAGCACAGATACGCAGTATTTT. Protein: CASSRGGGSTDTQYF. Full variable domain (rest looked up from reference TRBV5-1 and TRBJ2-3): KAGVTQTPRYLIKTRGQQVTLSCSPISGHRSVSWYQQTPGQGLQFLFEYFSETQRNKGNFPGRFSGRQFSNSRSEMNVSTLELGDSALYLCASSRGGGSTDTQYFGPGTRLTVL.

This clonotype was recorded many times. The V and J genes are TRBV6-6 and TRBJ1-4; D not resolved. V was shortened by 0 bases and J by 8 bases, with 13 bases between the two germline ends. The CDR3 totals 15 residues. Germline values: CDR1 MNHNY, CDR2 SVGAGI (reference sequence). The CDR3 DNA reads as TGTGCCAGCAGTTACTCGAAAGGGTTGGGCGAAAAACTGTTTTTT. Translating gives CASSYSKGLGEKLFF.

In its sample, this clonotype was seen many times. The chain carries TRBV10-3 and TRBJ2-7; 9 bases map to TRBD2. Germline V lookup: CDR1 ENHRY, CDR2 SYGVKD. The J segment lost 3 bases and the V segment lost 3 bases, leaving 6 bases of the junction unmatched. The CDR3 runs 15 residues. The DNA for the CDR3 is TGTGCCATCAGTGATAATGGACTAGCGAGCTACGAGCAGTACTTC. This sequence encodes CAISDNGLASYEQYF.